This T cell receptor (beta chain) emerged from a study of blood T cells in healthy people across ages (dated by TCRdb to about 2015). Background on the whole study: In model experiments, template switching captured about one uniquely barcoded TCR beta cDNA molecule for every two T cells. Using deep sequencing normalized with unique cDNA molecular identifiers, the study measured how TCR beta repertoire diversity changes with age. Donors were grouped into four age groups: young (average approximately 15 years), middle-aged (around 39), aged (around 62) and long-lived (approximately 81). To avoid experimental bias, donors of different ages were spread randomly across the sequencing lanes. Two additional independent replicas of 1 million unique cDNA reads from the same blood draw were analyzed for two donors (one aged 18 to 30 and one aged 80 or older). Points the paper makes about the study in general: Because profiling used bulk unsorted PBMCs, naive and antigen-experienced compartments could not be compared conclusively. The CMV infection status of donors was not known, potentially confounding age-related changes in expanded clonotypes. The long-lived group showed more naive CD4+ T cells, fewer expanded clones and increased TCR diversity than the aged group, suggesting age selection. Estimates of total diversity from one million sequenced T cells were regarded as lower bounds and underestimates. Observed TCR beta diversity per million T cells fell roughly linearly with age, and a significant reduction was already apparent by age approximately 40. There was a strong correlation between observed TCR beta diversity and the percentage of naive T cells measured by flow cytometry.

Concerning this clonotype itself: Its antigen is still unknown. Within one base of it there is no much larger clone, and no base qualities were kept.

The library was made by 5' RACE. The reads were generated on an Illumina HiSeq 2500. The second PCR ran for about 6 to 12 cycles and used a J-beta primer mix along with a sample-barcoded 5' primer. A unique molecular identifier was introduced onto each TCR beta cDNA molecule by a template-switch 5' adaptor carrying 12 random nucleotides. Each sample yielded at least 3 million CDR3-containing paired-end reads. All of the RNA was converted into first-strand cDNA using the Mint cDNA synthesis kit, with a TRBC-specific oligonucleotide serving as the primer. All cDNA was treated with uracil-DNA glycosylase and then went through a first 18-cycle PCR with the universal primers M1SS and BC2_uni_R. The source study handled its data this way. For normalization, 1 million high-quality reads were randomly selected from each sample, with every read carrying a distinct molecular identifier. Reads with shared molecular identifiers were discarded instead of being binned into consensus sequences. MiTCR, run with a Q25 quality threshold and the strictest error-elimination algorithm, handled CDR3 identification, clonotype clustering and error correction. A nonparametric unseen species model with Euler transformation was used to estimate a lower bound on total TCR beta diversity. TCRdb handled the public reads itself, with Q25 trimming in fastp and clone calling in MiXCR, and kept productive beta chains. Entries are consolidated by CDR3 protein sequence, retaining the most common genes and DNA. Here the V and J calls rest on TCRdb's processing, not on the authors' analysis. This sample comprises about 600,000 distinct CDR3 sequences, around 48% of them detected only once. The top ten constitute just under 25% of the sample.

V has 5 bases trimmed and J has 10 bases trimmed; junction bases matching no gene number 20. From the cysteine up to the phenylalanine, the CDR3 has a length of 17 residues. The DNA shown is the 51-base CDR3, in frame from base 1. CDR1 and CDR2, looked up from the germline V gene, are SGHTA and FQGNSA. Systemically healthy Caucasian individuals from Russia, around 38 in total and aged roughly 6 to 100 years, were included as donors. Ten milliliters of peripheral blood were drawn from each donor into EDTA-treated Vacutainer tubes. Ficoll-Paque density-gradient centrifugation was used to isolate PBMCs, with at least 6 million obtained per sample. Trizol reagent was used to extract total RNA from the PBMCs, yielding at least 5 micrograms per sample. The percentages of naive CD45RAhigh/CD27high T cells were determined by flow cytometry on a PBMC aliquot from every donor.

This sequence uses TRBV7-2 and TRBJ2-7, and TRBD2 aligns with 10 junction nucleotides. Sequences were obtained from blood. The receptor was isolated from an elderly man in good health. In nucleotide form, the sequence is TGTGCCAGCAGCCAATATATTACTAGCGGGGCAGTCGGGGCCCAGTACTTC. This yields the protein CASSQYITSGAVGAQYF.